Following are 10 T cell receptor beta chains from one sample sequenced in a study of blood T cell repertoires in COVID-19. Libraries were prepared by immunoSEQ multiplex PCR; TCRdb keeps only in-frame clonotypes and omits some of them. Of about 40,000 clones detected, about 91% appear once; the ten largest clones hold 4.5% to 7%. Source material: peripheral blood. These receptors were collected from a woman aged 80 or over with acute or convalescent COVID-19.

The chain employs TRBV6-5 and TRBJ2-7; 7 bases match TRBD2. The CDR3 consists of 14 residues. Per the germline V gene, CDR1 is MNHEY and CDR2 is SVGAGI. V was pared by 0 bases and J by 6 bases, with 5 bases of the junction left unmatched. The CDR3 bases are TGTGCCAGCAGTTACTCGAGGGAGGGTTCCGAGCAGTACTTC. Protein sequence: CASSYSREGSEQYF.

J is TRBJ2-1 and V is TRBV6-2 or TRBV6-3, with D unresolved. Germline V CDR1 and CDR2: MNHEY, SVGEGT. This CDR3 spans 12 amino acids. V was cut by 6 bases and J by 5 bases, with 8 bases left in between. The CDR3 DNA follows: TGTGCCAGCAGCCCCCGGGACAATGAGCAGTTCTTC. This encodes CASSPRDNEQFF.

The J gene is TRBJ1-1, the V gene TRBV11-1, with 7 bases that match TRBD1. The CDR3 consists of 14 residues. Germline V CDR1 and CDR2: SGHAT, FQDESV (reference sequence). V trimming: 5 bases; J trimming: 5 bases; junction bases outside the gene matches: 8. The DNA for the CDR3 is TGTGCCAGCAGCGTCGACAGGGTTCATACTGAAGCTTTCTTT. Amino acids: CASSVDRVHTEAFF.

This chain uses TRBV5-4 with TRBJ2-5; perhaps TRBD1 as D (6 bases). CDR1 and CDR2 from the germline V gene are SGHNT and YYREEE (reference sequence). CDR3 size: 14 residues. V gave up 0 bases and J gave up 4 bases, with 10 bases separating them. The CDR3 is CASSLEAGAETQYF. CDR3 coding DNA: TGTGCCAGCAGCTTGGAGGCAGGGGCAGAGACCCAGTACTTC.

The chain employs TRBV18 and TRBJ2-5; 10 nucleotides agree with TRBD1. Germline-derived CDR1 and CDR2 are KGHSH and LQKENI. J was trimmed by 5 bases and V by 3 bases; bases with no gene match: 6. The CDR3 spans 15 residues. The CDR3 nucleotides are TGTGCCAGCTCACCTGATGGGACAGGGGAGGAGACCCAGTACTTC. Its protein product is CASSPDGTGEETQYF.

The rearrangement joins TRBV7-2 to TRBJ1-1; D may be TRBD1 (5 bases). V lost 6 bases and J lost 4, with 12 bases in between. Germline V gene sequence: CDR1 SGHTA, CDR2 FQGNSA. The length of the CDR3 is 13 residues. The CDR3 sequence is CASRFTGSTEAFF. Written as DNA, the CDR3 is TGTGCCAGCAGGTTTACAGGATCCACTGAAGCTTTCTTT.

CDR3 amino acids: CASSSGTLPYNEQFF. The CDR3 DNA is TGCGCCAGCAGCTCCGGGACTTTGCCCTACAATGAGCAGTTCTTC. The rearrangement links TRBV5-1 to TRBJ2-1; the D gene is possibly TRBD2 (6 bases). The CDR3 loop spans 15 amino acids. Trimming took off 3 bases at V and 2 bases at J, with 12 bases between the two ends. The germline gives CDR1 SGHRS, CDR2 YFSETQ.

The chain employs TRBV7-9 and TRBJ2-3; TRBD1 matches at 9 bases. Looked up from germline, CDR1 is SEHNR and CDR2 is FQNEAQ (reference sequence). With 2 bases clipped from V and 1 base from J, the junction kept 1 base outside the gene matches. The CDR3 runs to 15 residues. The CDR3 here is CASSLRQGGTDTQYF. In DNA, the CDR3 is TGTGCCAGCAGCTTACGACAGGGGGGCACAGATACGCAGTATTTT.

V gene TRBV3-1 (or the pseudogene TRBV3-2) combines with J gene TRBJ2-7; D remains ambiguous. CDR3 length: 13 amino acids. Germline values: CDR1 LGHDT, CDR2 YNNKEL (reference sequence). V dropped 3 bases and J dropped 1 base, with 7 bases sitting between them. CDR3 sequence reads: CASSHGSSYEQYF. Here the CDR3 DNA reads TGTGCCAGCAGCCACGGGTCATCCTACGAGCAGTACTTC.

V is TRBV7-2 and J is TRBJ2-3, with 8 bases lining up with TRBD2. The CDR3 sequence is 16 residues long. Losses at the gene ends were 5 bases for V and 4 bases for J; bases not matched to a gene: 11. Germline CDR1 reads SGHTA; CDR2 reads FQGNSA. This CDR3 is CASSRQRGIGADTQYF. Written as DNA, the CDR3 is TGTGCCAGCAGCCGTCAGCGGGGGATCGGGGCAGATACGCAGTATTTT.